The 28 T cell receptor beta chains below come from one sample, sequenced in a study of blood T cell repertoires in COVID-19 (dated by TCRdb to 2018 to 2020). The method behind the library was the immunoSEQ multiplex PCR assay. The immuneACCESS repertoire file appears here via TCRdb, limited to in-frame rearrangements. These files lack a portion of the clones; in checked studies, under half of the deficit traces to unresolved V genes, and the cause of the others is not known. Present in this sample are about 52,000 clones, approximately 82% of which were seen just once. Around 7.2% of the sample lies in the top ten. The sequenced sample consisted of peripheral blood. The receptor source for this set is a man between 65 and 85 years old with active COVID-19.

V is TRBV20-1 and J is TRBJ1-1; the D is unclear. Per the germline V gene, CDR1 is DFQATT and CDR2 is SNEGSKA (reference sequence). Trimming pared 3 bases from V and 6 bases from J, leaving 11 bases between. The CDR3 length is 12 residues. The CDR3 nucleotides read TGCAGTGCTAGTACTCCTCGGGCTGAAGCTTTCTTT. It specifies CSASTPRAEAFF.

The chain joins TRBV19 to TRBJ1-4, with D possibly being TRBD1 (6 bases). The CDR3 is 15 residues long. Trimming took off 3 bases at V and 2 bases at J, with 10 bases between the two ends. Looked up from germline, CDR1 is LNHDA and CDR2 is SQIVND (reference sequence). The CDR3 DNA sequence: TGTGCCAGTAGTATTTACCAGGGGACTAATGAAAAACTGTTTTTT. This sequence encodes CASSIYQGTNEKLFF. Looking up the rest from reference TRBV19 and TRBJ1-4 gives the full variable domain: DGGITQSPKYLFRKEGQNVTLSCEQNLNHDAMYWYRQDPGQGLRLIYYSQIVNDFQKGDIAEGYSVSREKKESFPLTVTSAQKNPTAFYLCASSIYQGTNEKLFFGSGTQLSVL.

The chain combines TRBV29-1 with TRBJ2-3; 7 bases fit TRBD2. This CDR3 has 14 amino acids. The ends lost 6 bases at V and 0 bases at J; junction bases unmatched: 6. Germline V gene sequence: CDR1 SQVTM, CDR2 ANQGSEA. The chain's CDR3 is CSVARGTSTDTQYF. In DNA, the CDR3 is TGCAGCGTGGCGCGGGGGACTAGCACAGATACGCAGTATTTT.

J is TRBJ1-2 and V is TRBV4-1; the D gene is possibly TRBD1 (6 bases). V lost 4 bases, J lost 7 bases, and 10 bases lay in between. The germline gives CDR1 MGHRA, CDR2 YSYEKL. The CDR3 runs 12 residues. CDR3 nucleotides: TGCGCCAGCAGCCGGGGGCAACGTGGCTACACCTTC. Its translation is CASSRGQRGYTF.

In this sample, this clone turned up a few times. This chain uses TRBV4-2 with TRBJ1-5, with a weak D call TRBD1 (5 bases). The CDR3 covers 16 residues. CDR1 and CDR2 from the germline V gene are LGHNA and YNFKEQ. V was trimmed by 1 base and J by 4 bases, leaving 14 bases between them. CDR3 sequence: CASSQGVQGANQPQHF. CDR3 sequence (DNA): TGTGCCAGCAGCCAAGGGGTTCAAGGGGCGAATCAGCCCCAGCATTTT.

The V and J genes are TRBV25-1 and TRBJ1-1; D is uncertain. Germline V gene data show CDR1 as MGHDK and CDR2 as SYGVNS. V lost 7 bases and J lost 4, with 13 bases in between. The CDR3 length is 13 residues. In DNA, the CDR3 is TGTGCCAGCACCGGCCCCGCGGGCACTGAAGCTTTCTTT. Translation: CASTGPAGTEAFF.

The chain is built from TRBV3-1 (or the pseudogene TRBV3-2) and TRBJ1-4, with TRBD1 identical over 7 bases. Trimming at V came to 3 bases and at J to 4 bases, leaving 2 bases not matched to a gene. Germline values: CDR1 LGHDT, CDR2 YNNKEL (reference sequence). This CDR3 region has 14 residues. CDR3 in amino acids: CASSHGQVNEKLFF. CDR3 coding DNA: TGTGCCAGCAGCCACGGACAGGTTAATGAAAAACTGTTTTTT.

The gene calls are TRBV6-6 and TRBJ1-4; no reliable D call. This CDR3 contains 14 residues. V was trimmed by 7 bases and J by 5 bases, leaving 14 bases between them. Germline CDR1 MNHNY, CDR2 SVGAGI (reference sequence). The CDR3 spells CASNLRGLNEKLFF. The CDR3, as DNA: TGTGCCAGCAACCTGAGAGGGCTAAATGAAAAACTGTTTTTT.

The V gene is TRBV4-3, the J gene TRBJ2-7; 7 bases align to TRBD1. The CDR3 contains 15 residues. The V and J ends lost 0 bases and 2 bases, in that order; junction bases with no gene match: 4. The germline gives CDR1 LGHNA, CDR2 YSLEER. CDR3 nucleotides: TGCGCCAGCAGCCAAGATAGGGGACAGCCCTACGAGCAGTACTTC. This translates into CASSQDRGQPYEQYF.

The J gene is TRBJ2-7, the V gene TRBV7-8, with TRBD1 matching over 7 bases. The J segment lost 1 base and the V segment lost 1 base, leaving 4 bases of the junction unmatched. The CDR3 is 15 amino acids. Per the germline V gene, CDR1 is SGHVS and CDR2 is FQNEAQ. CDR3 sequence (DNA): TGTGCCAGCAGCTTAGTAGAGACAGGGTCCTACGAGCAGTACTTC. This gives the protein CASSLVETGSYEQYF.

This sequence joins TRBV10-3 and TRBJ1-2; tentatively, D is TRBD1 (5 bases). The V and J ends lost 5 bases and 3 bases respectively, with 13 bases between them. Germline V gene sequence: CDR1 ENHRY, CDR2 SYGVKD. This CDR3 contains 14 residues. CDR3 in amino acids: CAISLAGPDYGYTF. Written as DNA, the CDR3 is TGTGCCATCAGTTTGGCAGGGCCAGACTATGGCTACACCTTC.

The genes are TRBV28 and TRBJ2-1, with D possibly being TRBD2 (7 bases). The CDR3 has 14 residues. The germline V gene encodes CDR1 MDHEN and CDR2 SYDVKM. Trimming left V 8 bases short and J 7 bases short, with 18 bases between. CDR3 loop: CASEDLAGANEQFF. The DNA of the CDR3 is TGTGCCAGCGAAGACCTCGCGGGGGCTAATGAGCAGTTCTTC.

The chain couples TRBV7-2 to TRBJ2-5; D is possibly TRBD2 (5 bases). The CDR3 has 14 amino acids. V was cut by 3 bases and J by 3 bases, with 11 bases left in between. Germline V gene lookup returns CDR1 SGHTA and CDR2 FQGNSA. The CDR3 DNA sequence: TGTGCCAGCAGCTTCAGATCGACTAAAGAGACCCAGTACTTC. Translated: CASSFRSTKETQYF. Full variable domain (remainder filled in from reference TRBV7-2 and TRBJ2-5): GAGVSQSPSNKVTEKGKDVELRCDPISGHTALYWYRQSLGQGLEFLIYFQGNSAPDKSGLPSDRFSAERTGGSVSTLTIQRTQQEDSAVYLCASSFRSTKETQYFGPGTRLLVL.

This clone was found once. The rearrangement uses TRBV19 and TRBJ2-2, with D tentatively TRBD2 (6 bases). Trimming stripped 6 bases from V and 6 bases from J, with 17 bases between. CDR1 and CDR2 (germline): LNHDA, SQIVND (reference sequence). The CDR3 has 15 amino acids. The CDR3 loop reads CASSNGGVGAGELFF. CDR3 sequence (DNA): TGTGCCAGTAGCAATGGCGGGGTCGGTGCCGGGGAGCTGTTTTTT.

The chain couples TRBV7-6 to TRBJ1-1; D is undetermined. This CDR3 comprises 13 residues. Per the germline V gene, CDR1 is SGHVS and CDR2 is FNYEAQ. V dropped 2 bases and J dropped 1 base, with 5 bases sitting between them. CDR3 DNA: TGTGCCAGCAGCTTAAGCGCGAACACTGAAGCTTTCTTT. This encodes CASSLSANTEAFF.

The rearrangement uses TRBV10-2 and TRBJ1-1, with a tentative D call TRBD1 (5 bases). Germline values: CDR1 WSHSY, CDR2 SAAADI. With 6 bases removed from V and 5 bases from J, the gap between germline ends came to 13 bases. The length of the CDR3 is 13 residues. CDR3 DNA sequence: TGCGCCAGCAGCGATCGGAGGGGAACTGAAGCTTTCTTT. This gives the protein CASSDRRGTEAFF.

The chain employs TRBV7-8 and TRBJ2-3; perhaps TRBD1 as D (5 bases). Trimming stripped 5 bases from V and 4 bases from J, with 16 bases between. Germline CDR1 and CDR2: SGHVS and FQNEAQ. The CDR3 has 15 amino acids. The DNA for the CDR3 is TGTGCCAGCAGCCGAGACAGCCCCTCAGCAGATACGCAGTATTTT. It is translated as CASSRDSPSADTQYF.

V gene TRBV3-1 (or the pseudogene TRBV3-2) combines with J gene TRBJ1-1; tentative D call: TRBD1 (5 bases). This CDR3 is built from 14 residues. The germline CDR1 and CDR2 sequences are LGHDT and YNNKEL (reference sequence). V dropped 4 bases and J dropped 3 bases, with 12 bases sitting between them. The CDR3 region is CASSLNGGYTEAFF. CDR3 DNA sequence: TGTGCCAGCAGCCTTAACGGGGGATACACTGAAGCTTTCTTT.

The V and J genes are TRBV27 and TRBJ2-5, with 8 nucleotides matching TRBD1. This CDR3 comprises 14 residues. Germline-derived CDR1 and CDR2 are MNHEY and SMNVEV (reference sequence). After removal of 7 bases from V and 4 bases from J, the junction contained 8 bases not matched to a gene. Here the CDR3 DNA reads TGTGCCAGCAAAGGACAGGGCCGCGGAGAGACCCAGTACTTC. This encodes CASKGQGRGETQYF.

The chain joins TRBV5-1 to TRBJ2-2, with D perhaps TRBD2 (7 bases). This CDR3 comprises 15 residues. Trimming removed 6 bases from V and 4 bases from J, with 16 bases in between. The germline gives CDR1 SGHRS, CDR2 YFSETQ. CDR3 region: CASKGGHRSTGELFF. The CDR3 nucleotides are TGCGCCAGCAAGGGGGGGCATCGAAGCACCGGGGAGCTGTTTTTT. The complete variable domain, with remaining parts taken from reference TRBV5-1 and TRBJ2-2, reads KAGVTQTPRYLIKTRGQQVTLSCSPISGHRSVSWYQQTPGQGLQFLFEYFSETQRNKGNFPGRFSGRQFSNSRSEMNVSTLELGDSALYLCASKGGHRSTGELFFGEGSRLTVL.

This chain links TRBV6-5 with TRBJ2-1, with TRBD1 identical over 8 bases. The CDR3 is 15 amino acids. The ends lost 6 bases at V and 3 bases at J; junction bases unmatched: 7. CDR1 and CDR2 (germline): MNHEY, SVGAGI. Written as DNA, the CDR3 is TGTGCCAGCAGGCGAGGACAGGGTGGCTACAATGAGCAGTTCTTC. Encoded protein: CASRRGQGGYNEQFF.

The J gene is TRBJ1-1, the V gene TRBV7-9; no clear D gene. Germline V gene lookup returns CDR1 SEHNR and CDR2 FQNEAQ (reference sequence). CDR3 size: 14 residues. V was clipped by 5 bases and J by 1 base, with 11 bases between them. The CDR3 spells CASSRREENTEAFF. The CDR3 nucleotides read TGTGCCAGCAGCCGCCGGGAGGAGAACACTGAAGCTTTCTTT.

The chain recombines TRBV7-2 with TRBJ2-7; D possibly corresponds to TRBD2 (7 bases). This CDR3 is 16 amino acids long. With 0 bases removed from V and 4 bases from J, the gap between germline ends came to 16 bases. The germline V gene encodes CDR1 SGHTA and CDR2 FQGNSA. The CDR3 spells CASSLALAGATYEQYF. The CDR3 DNA reads as TGTGCCAGCAGCTTAGCGCTTGCGGGGGCGACTTACGAGCAGTACTTC.

This rearrangement joins TRBV14 to TRBJ2-1; the D is unclear. CDR1 SGHDN and CDR2 FVKESK come from the germline V gene. The CDR3 runs to 12 residues. Trimming shortened V by 4 bases and J by 9 bases, and 10 bases separated the two germline ends. DNA of the CDR3: TGTGCCAGCAGCCCCGGGTGGTCTGAGCAGTTCTTC. Translation: CASSPGWSEQFF.

The chain carries TRBV9 and TRBJ2-7, with 8 bases aligning to TRBD1. CDR1 SGDLS and CDR2 YYNGEE come from the germline V gene. The CDR3 loop spans 14 amino acids. V trimming: 4 bases; J trimming: 6 bases; junction bases outside the gene matches: 9. CDR3 residues: CASSPRTGLSEQYF. The CDR3 nucleotides read TGTGCCAGCAGCCCCAGGACAGGGTTGAGCGAGCAGTACTTC.

The genes are TRBV7-3 and TRBJ2-2; D unresolved. Germline CDR1 reads SGHTA; CDR2 reads FQGTGA. Trimming pared 3 bases from V and 2 bases from J, leaving 7 bases between. The CDR3 is 14 amino acids. CDR3 sequence (DNA): TGTGCCAGCAGCTTCGGCGGAAACACCGGGGAGCTGTTTTTT. Amino acid sequence: CASSFGGNTGELFF.

This clone appeared a few times. The chain recombines TRBV19 with TRBJ2-7; 12 bases agree with TRBD2. The length of the CDR3 is 14 residues. Germline V gene sequence: CDR1 LNHDA, CDR2 SQIVND (reference sequence). Losses at the gene ends were 5 bases for V and 3 bases for J; bases not matched to a gene: 2. The CDR3 region has the DNA TGTGCCAGTAGTTCGGGACTAGCGGGCTACGAGCAGTACTTC. Amino acids: CASSSGLAGYEQYF. Looking up the rest from reference TRBV19 and TRBJ2-7 gives the full variable domain: DGGITQSPKYLFRKEGQNVTLSCEQNLNHDAMYWYRQDPGQGLRLIYYSQIVNDFQKGDIAEGYSVSREKKESFPLTVTSAQKNPTAFYLCASSSGLAGYEQYFGPGTRLTVT.

The rearrangement joins TRBV20-1 to TRBJ1-2, with 9 bases matching TRBD1. This CDR3 is 14 amino acids long. V trimming: 3 bases; J trimming: 1 base; junction bases outside the gene matches: 3. Germline lookup yields CDR1 DFQATT and CDR2 SNEGSKA (reference sequence). CDR3 sequence (DNA): TGCAGTGCTAGTAGGGACAGGGTTAACTATGGCTACACCTTC. This gives the protein CSASRDRVNYGYTF.